This TCR beta chain comes out of a study of shared clonotypes between healthy human individuals. The CDR3 runs 16 residues. Germline V CDR1 and CDR2: MNHNY, SVGAGI (reference sequence). V shed 4 bases and J shed 0 bases, with 16 bases lying between them. The test was conducted at deep level. The authors distributed each subset's genomic DNA evenly over several immunoSEQ plates. The table came from immunoSEQ multiplex PCR; TCRdb's copy has only in-frame clones and leaves some out. The repertoire has around 2,100,000 clones, approximately 94% of them found once; the top ten carry roughly 1%. Positively selected for CCR7, the CD45RO-negative cells used as naive CD8 cells excluded terminally differentiated effector memory CD45RA+ cells. In the case of this clone: Its antigen is unidentified.

Study-wide results and limits: Generally, naive subsets came out with larger estimated richness than memory subsets.

This sequence was found in a man between 18 and 29 years old in good health. J is TRBJ2-7 and V is TRBV6-6; maybe TRBD1 (5 bases). The sequenced sample was naive CD8+ T cells sorted from blood. The chain's CDR3 is CASSSTQGSPSYEQYF. The CDR3 DNA sequence: TGTGCCAGCAGTTCCACGCAGGGCTCCCCCTCCTACGAGCAGTACTTC.